Each of the 14 T cell receptor beta chains below was sequenced from the same sample in a study of CD8+ T cells in alopecia areata. cDNA reverse transcribed from extracted RNA served as the sequencing template. Assay: immunoSEQ multiplex PCR; the TCRdb copy retains only in-frame clones and omits some. The table shows hundreds of thousands of clones, with approximately 60% occurring only once. Treatment indicated: oral pan-JAK inhibitor, 5-10 mg twice daily. The sequences come from CD4+ T cells sorted from blood, collected at week 52, from a patient treated with tofacitinib. These receptors were taken from a human donor with alopecia areata.

The J gene is TRBJ2-3, the V gene TRBV29-1, with 12 bases aligning to TRBD2. Germline-derived CDR1 and CDR2 are SQVTM and ANQGSEA. J was trimmed by 4 bases and V by 3 bases; bases with no gene match: 5. The CDR3 length is 15 residues. Here the CDR3 reads CSVELAGGPPDTQYF. CDR3 DNA: TGCAGCGTTGAGCTAGCGGGGGGGCCGCCAGATACGCAGTATTTT.

V gene TRBV30 combines with J gene TRBJ1-1; D not certain. The CDR3 has 11 residues. The ends were cut back, 6 bases at V and 4 bases at J, with 9 bases in the middle. Germline lookup yields CDR1 GTSNPN and CDR2 SVGIG (reference sequence). The CDR3 loop reads CACGRSTEAFF. In nucleotides, the CDR3 is TGTGCCTGCGGGAGGAGCACTGAAGCTTTCTTT. The variable domain in full, with the rest retrieved from reference TRBV30 and TRBJ1-1, is SQTIHQWPATLVQPVGSPLSLECTVEGTSNPNLYWYRQAAGRGLQLLFYSVGIGQISSEVPQNLSASRPQDRQFILSSKKLLLSDSGFYLCACGRSTEAFFGQGTRLTVV.

This clone appeared once. This chain joins TRBV29-1 and TRBJ1-2, with TRBD1 as a possible D gene (5 bases). This CDR3 region has 14 residues. V dropped 3 bases and J dropped 7 bases, with 18 bases sitting between them. Germline lookup yields CDR1 SQVTM and CDR2 ANQGSEA. CDR3 sequence reads: CSVDSGGRIGGYTF. The DNA of the CDR3 is TGCAGCGTTGACTCTGGGGGTCGGATCGGTGGCTACACCTTC.

This clone was detected only a few times. This chain joins TRBV11-2 and TRBJ2-2, with 7 bases lining up with TRBD1. Germline V lookup: CDR1 SGHAT, CDR2 FQNNGV. The CDR3 totals 14 residues. The ends lost 5 bases at V and 6 bases at J; junction bases unmatched: 6. In DNA form, the CDR3 reads TGTGCCAGCAGCACGACAGGGAGCGCCGGGGAGCTGTTTTTT. It yields the protein CASSTTGSAGELFF.

This rearrangement joins TRBV4-1 to TRBJ2-3; 9 positions agree with TRBD2. Trimming at V came to 0 bases and at J to 5 bases, leaving 12 bases not matched to a gene. Germline CDR1 MGHRA, CDR2 YSYEKL. There are 18 residues in the CDR3. The CDR3 is CASSQDHSAGGPRDTQYF. The CDR3 DNA follows: TGCGCCAGCAGCCAAGATCATTCCGCGGGGGGGCCGAGAGATACGCAGTATTTT.

The V call is TRBV11-2, the J call TRBJ2-7, with 11 positions matching TRBD2. CDR1 and CDR2 (germline): SGHAT, FQNNGV. V shed 5 bases, J shed 7 bases, and the junction held 10 bases outside the gene matches. The CDR3 totals 15 residues. As DNA, the CDR3 is TGTGCCAGCAGCCAACCGACTAGCGGGATTTGGGAGCAGTACTTC. Amino acids: CASSQPTSGIWEQYF.

J is TRBJ2-7 and V is TRBV9, with 7 bases aligning to TRBD1. Germline-derived CDR1 and CDR2 are SGDLS and YYNGEE. The CDR3 loop spans 14 amino acids. After removal of 2 bases from V and 1 base from J, the junction contained 3 bases not matched to a gene. CDR3 loop: CASSVTGASYEQYF. The DNA of the CDR3 is TGTGCCAGCAGCGTCACAGGGGCTTCCTACGAGCAGTACTTC.

V usage is TRBV29-1 and J usage is TRBJ2-7; possible D gene TRBD2, 5 bases. Trimming cost V 4 bases and J 5 bases, with 12 bases left between them. The CDR3 is 12 amino acids. The germline V gene encodes CDR1 SQVTM and CDR2 ANQGSEA. The CDR3 here is CSVAPTRNEQYF. The CDR3 DNA reads TGCAGCGTTGCCCCTACTAGGAACGAGCAGTACTTC.

The rearrangement uses TRBV2 and TRBJ2-5; D is ambiguous. Trimming stripped 3 bases from V and 5 bases from J, with 10 bases between. Germline CDR1 and CDR2: SNHLY and FYNNEI. This CDR3 has 13 residues. In nucleotides, the CDR3 is TGTGCCAGCAGTGATAAGGGTTTGGAGACCCAGTACTTC. This translates into CASSDKGLETQYF.

This sequence joins TRBV15 and TRBJ1-4; no clear D gene. Germline CDR1 and CDR2: LNHNV and YYDKDF (reference sequence). The length of the CDR3 is 12 residues. V was pared by 2 bases and J by 4 bases, with 2 bases between. The CDR3 region is CATSRSNEKLFF. CDR3 coding DNA: TGTGCCACCAGCAGAAGTAATGAAAAACTGTTTTTT. The complete variable domain, with remaining parts taken from reference TRBV15 and TRBJ1-4, reads DAMVIQNPRYQVTQFGKPVTLSCSQTLNHNVMYWYQQKSSQAPKLLFHYYDKDFNNEADTPDNFQSRRPNTSFCFLDIRSPGLGDTAMYLCATSRSNEKLFFGSGTQLSVL.

The rearrangement uses TRBV11-2 and TRBJ2-7; 11 bases match TRBD1. This CDR3 is 15 amino acids long. Germline V gives CDR1 SGHAT, CDR2 FQNNGV. Trimming removed 5 bases from V and 6 bases from J; junction bases left unmatched: 9. CDR3 loop: CASSIGQGAFSEQYF. CDR3 sequence (DNA): TGTGCCAGCAGCATCGGACAGGGGGCTTTCAGCGAGCAGTACTTC.

The chain carries TRBV30 and TRBJ1-3; D unresolved. With 0 bases removed from V and 0 bases from J, the gap between germline ends came to 18 bases. This CDR3 is built from 18 residues. Germline V CDR1 and CDR2: GTSNPN, SVGIG (reference sequence). The CDR3 region has the DNA TGTGCCTGGAGTGTACGTGTTGTTTCTACGAGCTCTGGAAACACCATATATTTT. Its protein is CAWSVRVVSTSSGNTIYF.

The rearrangement uses TRBV6-5 and TRBJ1-2, with D possibly being TRBD1 (6 bases). CDR3 length: 15 residues. Trimming pared 0 bases from V and 2 bases from J, leaving 10 bases between. CDR1 and CDR2 (germline): MNHEY, SVGAGI. This CDR3 reads CASSYSTGNNYGYTF. In DNA, the CDR3 is TGTGCCAGCAGTTACTCAACAGGGAACAACTATGGCTACACCTTC.

The chain has TRBV11-2 and TRBJ2-5; D unclear. The CDR3 has 13 amino acids. Trimming shortened V by 5 bases and J by 5 bases, and 12 bases separated the two germline ends. CDR1 is SGHAT, CDR2 FQNNGV, per germline. The CDR3 reads CASSAWASETQYF. CDR3 nucleotides: TGTGCCAGCAGCGCCTGGGCTTCGGAGACCCAGTACTTC.